The 7 T cell receptor beta chains below all came from one sample that was sequenced in a study of shared clonotypes between healthy human individuals. The table came from immunoSEQ multiplex PCR; TCRdb's copy has only in-frame clones and leaves some out. The sample includes more than 2 million clones, approximately 94% of them seen just once. The sequenced sample consisted of naive CD4+ T cells sorted from blood. Subset specified: CD45RA+ positively selected. These receptor sequences come from a man aged 18 to 29 in good health.

This clone was detected only once. The chain joins TRBV5-1 to TRBJ2-1; tentative D call: TRBD2 (6 bases). Trimming shortened V by 0 bases and J by 6 bases, and 16 bases separated the two germline ends. Per germline, CDR1 SGHRS and CDR2 YFSETQ. The CDR3 contains 16 residues. Here the CDR3 reads CASSLAGVAVFNEQFF. The CDR3 nucleotides read TGCGCCAGCAGCTTGGCCGGGGTAGCGGTTTTCAATGAGCAGTTCTTC.

The J gene is TRBJ2-1, the V gene TRBV5-1; 8 nucleotides align to TRBD1. The CDR3 contains 15 residues. Trimming removed 3 bases from V and 5 bases from J; junction bases left unmatched: 7. The germline V gene has CDR1 SGHRS and CDR2 YFSETQ. The CDR3 nucleotides read TGCGCCAGCAGCTGGCCGGACAGGGCGAACAATGAGCAGTTCTTC. Protein sequence: CASSWPDRANNEQFF. Full variable domain (rest looked up from reference TRBV5-1 and TRBJ2-1): KAGVTQTPRYLIKTRGQQVTLSCSPISGHRSVSWYQQTPGQGLQFLFEYFSETQRNKGNFPGRFSGRQFSNSRSEMNVSTLELGDSALYLCASSWPDRANNEQFFGPGTRLTVL.

The chain is built from TRBV23-1 and TRBJ2-1; a possible D gene is TRBD1 (5 bases). TRBV23-1 is marked as an open reading frame, function uncertain. V was clipped by 1 base and J by 6 bases, with 7 bases between them. CDR3 length: 13 amino acids. The CDR3, as DNA: TGCGCCAGCAGTCAATTTCAGGGCAATGAGCAGTTCTTC. This translates into CASSQFQGNEQFF.

This rearrangement joins TRBV25-1 to TRBJ1-5; 9 nucleotides align to TRBD1. The germline V gene has CDR1 MGHDK and CDR2 SYGVNS. Trimming at V came to 3 bases and at J to 4 bases, leaving 1 base not matched to a gene. CDR3 length: 14 residues. For the CDR3, the DNA is TGTGCCAGCAGTGAGACAGGGGGTAATCAGCCCCAGCATTTT. It yields the protein CASSETGGNQPQHF.

The chain carries TRBV10-3 and TRBJ1-3; no definite D call. Trimming left V 4 bases short and J 3 bases short, with 13 bases between. This CDR3 is 15 amino acids long. The germline gives CDR1 ENHRY, CDR2 SYGVKD. CDR3 in amino acids: CAISGLPGVGNTIYF. DNA of the CDR3: TGTGCCATCAGTGGTTTACCTGGGGTTGGAAACACCATATATTTT.

The chain uses TRBV5-1 and TRBJ2-3; the D is unclear. The V end lost 0 bases, the J end lost 2 bases, and 13 bases lay between the germline ends. CDR3 length: 16 amino acids. Germline V CDR1 and CDR2: SGHRS, YFSETQ. The CDR3 loop is CASSLGWSSDTDTQYF. The CDR3 DNA follows: TGCGCCAGCAGCTTGGGTTGGTCCAGTGACACAGATACGCAGTATTTT.

The chain is built from TRBV4-1 and TRBJ2-7; 7 positions match TRBD2. Germline values: CDR1 MGHRA, CDR2 YSYEKL. Unmatched junction bases numbered 6, after V lost 0 bases and J lost 1 base. The length of the CDR3 is 16 residues. For the CDR3, the DNA is TGCGCCAGCAGCCAAGAGGCTAGCGGAACGTCCTACGAGCAGTACTTC. Protein: CASSQEASGTSYEQYF.